The clone carrying this T cell receptor (beta chain) has a single count. V lost 2 bases to trimming and J lost 5 bases; unmatched junction nucleotides: 4. Germline loops: CDR1 SGHTA, CDR2 FQGTGA. This CDR3 spans 14 amino acids. This specimen belongs to a study of blood T cell repertoires in COVID-19. Study as a whole: In each case, the material was cDNA or gDNA derived from T cells, B-cell-depleted T cells, or PBMCs.

Authors' processing steps: Estimation of nucleated cell counts was performed using reference gene primer amplification. The data were produced by immunoSEQ multiplex PCR, yet TCRdb's version contains in-frame clones alone and is incomplete. V and J calls and clone size are those listed in that table; D and trimming were worked out from the DNA. The data contain around 220,000 clones, about 83% of them singletons. Individuals drawn from under 30 US areas were about 18 to 95 years old. The study counted Cohort 3 donors as recovered given two negative PCRs, clearance, or symptom resolution. The sequence was obtained from a woman in her forties who had recovered from COVID-19. The chain has TRBV7-3 and TRBJ2-5, with 8 bases that match TRBD2. Material: PBMCs or T cells enriched from blood (not recorded which). CDR3 bases: TGTGCCAGCAGCTTAGGACTAGCAGGCGAGACCCAGTACTTC. Protein sequence: CASSLGLAGETQYF.